The subject of this entry is one T cell receptor (beta chain). CDR3 length: 16 amino acids. J gave up 6 bases and V 3 bases, and 9 bases lay outside the gene matches. Germline V gives CDR1 KGHSH, CDR2 LQKENI. Grouping used clinical history reported by participants in a survey and questionnaire. This record comes from a study of blood T cell repertoires in COVID-19. Across the study: PBMCs, B-cell-depleted T cells, or T cells were the source of the cDNA or gDNA that made up the material.

Some clones are missing from TCRdb's copy, which holds only in-frame ones; the method was immunoSEQ multiplex PCR. The table lists a few hundred thousand clones, around 88% of them singletons, with 1% to 1.5% in the top ten. The chain is built from TRBV18 and TRBJ2-2, with 8 bases matching TRBD1. The clonotype comes from a woman aged 40 to 50 with acute COVID-19. The sample was PBMCs or T cells enriched from blood (not recorded which). The CDR3 spells CASSPWTGLESGELFF. CDR3 coding DNA: TGTGCCAGCTCACCCTGGACAGGGTTGGAGTCCGGGGAGCTGTTTTTT.